Shown below are 27 T cell receptor beta chains from a single sample sequenced in a study of control samples from healthy donors and cancer patients. Assay: immunoSEQ multiplex PCR; the TCRdb copy retains only in-frame clones and omits some. The repertoire has about 82,000 clones, roughly 90% of them found once; the top ten carry approximately 7.2%. Sequencing input: blood. These receptors were taken from a man aged 50 to 59 in good health.

This chain connects TRBV6-6 to TRBJ2-7; TRBD2 might be the D (7 bases). V was clipped by 0 bases and J by 1 base, with 13 bases between them. Germline-derived CDR1 and CDR2 are MNHNY and SVGAGI (reference sequence). This CDR3 comprises 16 residues. The CDR3 DNA is TGTGCCAGCAGTTACTCTAAGGGGGGGCAGTCCTACGAGCAGTACTTC. This gives the protein CASSYSKGGQSYEQYF.

This rearrangement joins TRBV6-5 to TRBJ2-7, with 8 nucleotides matching TRBD2. The germline V gene has CDR1 MNHEY and CDR2 SVGAGI. CDR3 length: 16 amino acids. The J segment lost 1 base and the V segment lost 0 bases, leaving 5 bases of the junction unmatched. CDR3 loop: CASSYSSGGPSYEQYF. As DNA, the CDR3 is TGTGCCAGCAGTTACTCGAGCGGGGGCCCATCCTACGAGCAGTACTTC.

V is TRBV11-2 and J is TRBJ1-1, with a possible D match to TRBD1 (5 bases). Germline V CDR1 and CDR2: SGHAT, FQNNGV. The CDR3 length is 15 residues. Deletions cut 4 bases from V and 5 bases from J, with 17 bases between. In DNA form, the CDR3 reads TGTGCCAGCAGCTCCAGATTAGTGGGGCGAACTGAAGCTTTCTTT. It specifies CASSSRLVGRTEAFF.

The gene calls are TRBV12-3 or TRBV12-4 and TRBJ1-5; D might be TRBD1 (5 bases). This CDR3 contains 12 residues. V was clipped by 5 bases and J by 6 bases, with 8 bases between them. CDR3: CASSGTGQPQHF. For the CDR3, the DNA is TGTGCCAGCAGTGGGACCGGTCAGCCCCAGCATTTT.

Remarks on this clone: Compared with germline, one end of the junction differs, possibly owing to a read error. The gene calls are TRBV11-2 and TRBJ1-1, with D possibly TRBD1 on 5 matching bases. Looked up from germline, CDR1 is SGHAT and CDR2 is FQNNGV. The CDR3 length is 13 residues. The CDR3 spells CASSLEGEGRRNW. Here the CDR3 DNA reads TGTGCCAGCAGCTTAGAGGGGGAGGGACGTCGGAATTGG. Full variable domain (rest looked up from reference TRBV11-2 and TRBJ1-1): EAGVAQSPRYKIIEKRQSVAFWCNPISGHATLYWYQQILGQGPKLLIQFQNNGVVDDSQLPKDRFSAERLKGVDSTLKIQPAKLEDSAVYLCASSLEGEGRRNWGQGTRLTVV.

The genes are TRBV5-5 and TRBJ2-1; D might be TRBD1 (6 bases). Trimming stripped 6 bases from V and 1 base from J, with 14 bases between. CDR1 is SGHKS, CDR2 YYEKEE, per germline (reference sequence). The CDR3 contains 15 residues. The CDR3 here is CASILDRFSYNEQFF. The DNA of the CDR3 is TGTGCCAGCATCCTCGACAGGTTTTCCTACAATGAGCAGTTCTTC. Combining the CDR3 with reference TRBV5-5 and TRBJ2-1 gives the whole variable domain DAGVTQSPTHLIKTRGQQVTLRCSPISGHKSVSWYQQVLGQGPQFIFQYYEKEERGRGNFPDRFSARQFPNYSSELNVNALLLGDSALYLCASILDRFSYNEQFFGPGTRLTVL.

This chain joins TRBV11-2 and TRBJ2-1, with 7 bases matching TRBD2. Germline CDR1 SGHAT, CDR2 FQNNGV. With V trimmed by 5 bases and J by 0 bases, 7 bases remained unmatched. The CDR3 is made up of 16 amino acids. The CDR3 coding sequence is TGTGCCAGCAGCACCTCTAGCGGAGCCTCCTACAATGAGCAGTTCTTC. Amino acids: CASSTSSGASYNEQFF.

This clone was counted a few times. The V and J genes are TRBV5-6 and TRBJ1-2; D is unresolved. Per germline, CDR1 SGHDT and CDR2 YYEEEE. The CDR3 spans 11 residues. V was cut by 0 bases and J by 7 bases, with 4 bases left in between. The CDR3 DNA is TGTGCCAGCAGCTTGGCTGGTGGCTACACCTTC. Translating gives CASSLAGGYTF.

CDR3 residues: CASSYFLGGYTF. As DNA, the CDR3 is TGTGCCAGCAGTTACTTCTTGGGAGGCTACACCTTC. V usage is TRBV6-6 and J usage is TRBJ1-2; D unresolved. The length of the CDR3 is 12 residues. V dropped 1 base and J dropped 8 bases, with 8 bases sitting between them. The V gene's germline CDR1 is MNHNY and CDR2 SVGAGI (reference sequence).

The V call is TRBV6-2 or TRBV6-3, the J call TRBJ1-5; possible D gene TRBD1, 6 bases. Trimming pared 2 bases from V and 0 bases from J, leaving 23 bases between. Looked up from germline, CDR1 is MNHEY and CDR2 is SVGEGT. The CDR3 has 20 amino acids. The CDR3 DNA reads TGTGCCAGCAGTTACCCCGCTAACGCCTGGGGGGCTTATAGCAATCAGCCCCAGCATTTT. Translating gives CASSYPANAWGAYSNQPQHF.

The rearrangement uses TRBV7-2 and TRBJ1-6, with D possibly matching TRBD1 (5 bases). V lost 0 bases, J lost 5 bases, and 11 bases lay in between. CDR1 and CDR2 (germline): SGHTA, FQGNSA. The CDR3 covers 16 residues. The DNA of the CDR3 is TGTGCCAGCAGCTTAGCGTGGGGCGCGGATAATTCACCCCTCCACTTT. This sequence encodes CASSLAWGADNSPLHF.

The chain recombines TRBV10-1 with TRBJ2-4, with D possibly being TRBD2 (5 bases). The CDR3 has 15 residues. Germline CDR1 and CDR2: WNHNN and SYGVQD (reference sequence). V was cut by 2 bases and J by 6 bases, with 14 bases left in between. The chain's CDR3 is CASSEAGVGANIQYF. The CDR3 nucleotides are TGCGCCAGCAGTGAGGCGGGTGTCGGTGCAAACATTCAGTACTTC.

The chain links TRBV4-2 to TRBJ1-1; D remains unclear. The CDR3 is made up of 16 amino acids. V was cut by 1 base and J by 1 base, with 13 bases left in between. Germline assignment: CDR1 LGHNA and CDR2 YNFKEQ. The CDR3 nucleotides read TGTGCCAGCAGCCAAGTCGCCGGCGGTCAGAACACTGAAGCTTTCTTT. Translation: CASSQVAGGQNTEAFF.

The genes are TRBV5-4 and TRBJ2-1; 8 bases fit TRBD2. CDR3 length equals 15 residues. Germline-derived CDR1 and CDR2 are SGHNT and YYREEE (reference sequence). The trim removed 0 bases at V and 6 bases at J, leaving 5 bases unmatched. This CDR3 reads CASSLGRGGANEQFF. CDR3 DNA sequence: TGTGCCAGCAGCTTGGGACGGGGGGGGGCCAATGAGCAGTTCTTC.

This clone has just one count. The genes are TRBV6-6 and TRBJ1-4; perhaps TRBD1 as D (5 bases). The CDR3 is 16 amino acids. V was pared by 6 bases and J by 3 bases, with 17 bases between. Germline V gene lookup returns CDR1 MNHNY and CDR2 SVGAGI (reference sequence). CDR3 bases: TGTGCCAGCAGCGGGGGGGAAGTTTTGGCTAATGAAAAACTGTTTTTT. Translated: CASSGGEVLANEKLFF.

V and J are TRBV11-2 and TRBJ2-2; TRBD2 matches at 8 bases. The CDR3 runs to 16 residues. The germline gives CDR1 SGHAT, CDR2 FQNNGV. The V gene end was trimmed by 4 bases and the J gene end by 2 bases; junction bases not matched to a gene: 6. CDR3 DNA: TGTGCCAGCAGCTCTTGGCGGGGGGCCAACACCGGGGAGCTGTTTTTT. Encoded protein: CASSSWRGANTGELFF.

This chain joins TRBV6-2 or TRBV6-3 and TRBJ2-1, with 13 bases lining up with TRBD2. The CDR3 sequence is 15 residues long. After removal of 5 bases from V and 10 bases from J, the junction contained 8 bases not matched to a gene. Germline V CDR1 and CDR2: MNHEY, SVGEGT. This chain's CDR3 is CASSGTSGDSGEQFF. The CDR3 DNA reads TGTGCCAGCAGTGGGACTAGCGGGGACTCGGGGGAGCAGTTCTTC.

This clone was detected once. The gene calls are TRBV30 and TRBJ1-5; D remains ambiguous. V lost 0 bases and J 3 bases, leaving 12 bases between the germline ends. The CDR3 totals 15 residues. CDR1 and CDR2 from the germline V gene are GTSNPN and SVGIG (reference sequence). The CDR3 DNA is TGTGCCTGGAGTGTAGGCTCAACAGCCAATCAGCCCCAGCATTTT. Translation: CAWSVGSTANQPQHF.

The CDR3 protein is CASSAGQGYGYTF. CDR3 sequence (DNA): TGCGCCAGCAGTGCAGGACAGGGCTATGGCTACACCTTC. This chain joins TRBV5-1 and TRBJ1-2, with 8 bases identical to TRBD1. Germline trimming cut 5 bases from V and 4 bases from J; bases unmatched to any gene: 4. Germline assignment: CDR1 SGHRS and CDR2 YFSETQ. CDR3 length: 13 amino acids.

The rearrangement uses TRBV11-2 and TRBJ1-5; no firm D call. Germline values: CDR1 SGHAT, CDR2 FQNNGV. V lost 3 bases and J 4 bases, leaving 7 bases between the germline ends. CDR3 size: 13 residues. For the CDR3, the DNA is TGTGCCAGCAGCTTCGGGCAAAATCAGCCCCAGCATTTT. This gives the protein CASSFGQNQPQHF.

V is TRBV7-8 and J is TRBJ2-3; 8 nucleotides line up with TRBD2. This CDR3 spans 17 amino acids. V was clipped by 3 bases and J by 0 bases; unmatched bases: 8. From germline, CDR1 is SGHVS and CDR2 FQNEAQ. The CDR3 sequence is CASSFEETSASTDTQYF. In DNA, the CDR3 is TGTGCCAGCAGCTTCGAAGAGACTAGCGCTAGCACAGATACGCAGTATTTT.

This clone was counted between two and nine times. This chain joins TRBV10-3 and TRBJ2-7; tentatively, D is TRBD1 (6 bases). Trimming took 4 bases from V and 6 from J, leaving 13 bases between them. Germline-derived CDR1 and CDR2 are ENHRY and SYGVKD. The CDR3 runs 13 residues. This CDR3 reads CAISGLQGGEQYF. CDR3 nucleotides: TGTGCCATCAGTGGTCTACAGGGCGGCGAGCAGTACTTC.

Here the CDR3 reads CASSESGASYNEQFF. CDR3 sequence (DNA): TGTGCCAGCAGCGAGTCGGGGGCCAGCTACAATGAGCAGTTCTTC. The chain employs TRBV7-9 and TRBJ2-1; D tentatively reads TRBD1 or TRBD2 (6 bases each). The germline gives CDR1 SEHNR, CDR2 FQNEAQ (reference sequence). Trimming stripped 5 bases from V and 3 bases from J, with 14 bases between. This CDR3 spans 15 amino acids. Supplemented by reference TRBV7-9 and TRBJ2-1, the full variable domain reads DTGVSQNPRHKITKRGQNVTFRCDPISEHNRLYWYRQTLGQGPEFLTYFQNEAQLEKSRLLSDRFSAERPKGSFSTLEIQRTEQGDSAMYLCASSESGASYNEQFFGPGTRLTVL.

This sequence joins TRBV5-4 and TRBJ1-4; no clear D gene. Trimming removed 5 bases at V and 0 bases at J, with 11 bases between. The CDR3 totals 15 residues. Germline V lookup: CDR1 SGHNT, CDR2 YYREEE (reference sequence). CDR3 sequence: CASRPSAATNEKLFF. The CDR3, as DNA: TGTGCCAGCAGGCCCTCCGCCGCAACTAATGAAAAACTGTTTTTT. Combining the CDR3 with reference TRBV5-4 and TRBJ1-4 gives the whole variable domain ETGVTQSPTHLIKTRGQQVTLRCSSQSGHNTVSWYQQALGQGPQFIFQYYREEENGRGNFPPRFSGLQFPNYSSELNVNALELDDSALYLCASRPSAATNEKLFFGSGTQLSVL.

This clone showed up just once. The chain combines TRBV7-2 with TRBJ2-2; 10 positions agree with TRBD1. This CDR3 is 18 amino acids long. With V trimmed by 4 bases and J by 4 bases, 12 bases remained unmatched. The germline gives CDR1 SGHTA, CDR2 FQGNSA. The CDR3 loop is CASSSTPETGGGTGELFF. The CDR3 bases are TGTGCCAGCAGCTCGACCCCCGAGACAGGGGGCGGCACCGGGGAGCTGTTTTTT.

The chain's CDR3 is CSARREGNTIYF. CDR3 nucleotides: TGCAGCGCCCGGAGGGAAGGAAACACCATATATTTT. V gene TRBV29-1 combines with J gene TRBJ1-3; no reliable D call. Germline V gives CDR1 SQVTM, CDR2 ANQGSEA. The V end was cut by 7 bases, the J end by 4 bases, with 11 bases between. This CDR3 comprises 12 residues.

The V call is TRBV5-6, the J call TRBJ2-3, with 9 positions matching TRBD2. Trimming took 4 bases from V and 5 from J; bases not matched to a gene: 11. CDR1 is SGHDT, CDR2 YYEEEE, per germline. The CDR3 runs 16 residues. The chain's CDR3 is CASSKGSGGWGDTQYF. The CDR3 bases are TGTGCCAGCAGCAAGGGTAGCGGGGGTTGGGGAGATACGCAGTATTTT.